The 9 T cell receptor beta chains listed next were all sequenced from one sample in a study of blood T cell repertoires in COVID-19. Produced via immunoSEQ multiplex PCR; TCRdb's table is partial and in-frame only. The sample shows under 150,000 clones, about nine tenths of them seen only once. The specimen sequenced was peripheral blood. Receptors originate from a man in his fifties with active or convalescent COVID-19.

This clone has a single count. The CDR3 DNA follows: TGTGCCAGCAGCTTGCGGAGGCTCTCCTACGAGCAGTACTTC. This translates into CASSLRRLSYEQYF. The chain couples TRBV11-2 to TRBJ2-7, with a weak D call TRBD2 (5 bases). The CDR3 covers 14 residues. From germline, CDR1 is SGHAT and CDR2 FQNNGV. The V end was cut by 3 bases, the J end by 0 bases, with 9 bases between.

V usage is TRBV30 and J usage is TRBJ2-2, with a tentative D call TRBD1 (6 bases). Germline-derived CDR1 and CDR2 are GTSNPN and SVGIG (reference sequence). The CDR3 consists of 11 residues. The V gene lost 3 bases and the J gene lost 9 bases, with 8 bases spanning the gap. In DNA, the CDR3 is TGTGCCTGGAGACAGGGCTGGGAGCTGTTTTTT. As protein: CAWRQGWELFF.

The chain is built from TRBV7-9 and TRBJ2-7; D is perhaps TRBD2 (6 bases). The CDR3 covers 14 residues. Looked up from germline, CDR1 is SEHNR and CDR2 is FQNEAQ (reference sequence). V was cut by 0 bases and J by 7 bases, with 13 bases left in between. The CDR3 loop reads CASSLAGLAWEQYF. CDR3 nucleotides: TGTGCCAGCAGCTTAGCGGGACTCGCCTGGGAGCAGTACTTC.

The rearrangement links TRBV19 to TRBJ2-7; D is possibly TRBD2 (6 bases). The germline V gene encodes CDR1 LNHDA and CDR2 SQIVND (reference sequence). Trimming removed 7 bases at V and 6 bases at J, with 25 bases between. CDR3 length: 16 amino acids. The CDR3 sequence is CASTSQAGIGLIEQYF. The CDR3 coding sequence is TGTGCCAGTACCTCCCAAGCGGGTATTGGACTTATCGAGCAGTACTTC.

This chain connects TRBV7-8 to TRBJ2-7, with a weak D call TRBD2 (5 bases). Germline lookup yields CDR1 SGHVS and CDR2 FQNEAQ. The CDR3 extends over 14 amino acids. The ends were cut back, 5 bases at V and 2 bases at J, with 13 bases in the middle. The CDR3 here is CASSLQRAAYEQYF. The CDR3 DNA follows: TGTGCCAGCAGCCTCCAGAGGGCGGCCTACGAGCAGTACTTC.

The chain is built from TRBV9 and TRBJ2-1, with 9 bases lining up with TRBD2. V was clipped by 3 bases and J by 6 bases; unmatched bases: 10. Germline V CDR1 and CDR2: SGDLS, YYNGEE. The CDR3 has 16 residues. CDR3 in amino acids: CASSARISGSSNEQFF. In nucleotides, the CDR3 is TGTGCCAGCAGCGCCCGGATTAGCGGGAGTAGCAATGAGCAGTTCTTC.

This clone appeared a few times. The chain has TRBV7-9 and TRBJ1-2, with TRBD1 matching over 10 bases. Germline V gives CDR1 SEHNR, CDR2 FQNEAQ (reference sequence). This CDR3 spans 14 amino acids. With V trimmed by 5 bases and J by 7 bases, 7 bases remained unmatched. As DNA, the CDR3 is TGTGCCAGCAGCCAAAGACAGGGGGCGGGTGGCTACACCTTC. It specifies CASSQRQGAGGYTF.

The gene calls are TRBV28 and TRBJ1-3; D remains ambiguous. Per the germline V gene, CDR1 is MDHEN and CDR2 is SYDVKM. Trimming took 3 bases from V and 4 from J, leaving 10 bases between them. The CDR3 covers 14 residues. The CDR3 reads CASSFLRRGNTIYF. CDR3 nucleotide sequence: TGTGCCAGCAGTTTTTTAAGGAGGGGAAACACCATATATTTT.

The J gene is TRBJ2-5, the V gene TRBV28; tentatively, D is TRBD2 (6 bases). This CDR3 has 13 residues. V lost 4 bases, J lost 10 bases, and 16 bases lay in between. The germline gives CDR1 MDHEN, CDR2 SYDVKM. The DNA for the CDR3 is TGTGCCAGCAGTTGGGGCGGGCTAGCGTACCAGTACTTC. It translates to CASSWGGLAYQYF.